The rows below give T cell receptor beta chains drawn from one sample of a study of T cells in Graves' hyperthyroidism and ophthalmopathy. MiXCR was run by TCRdb on the multiplex PCR reads, yielding one entry per CDR3 protein. The sample lists hundreds of thousands of distinct CDR3 sequences, over 12% occurring once. The sequenced sample consisted of blood. These receptors all come from a man aged 50 to 59 with Graves' ophthalmopathy. The CDR3 runs from the conserved cysteine through the conserved F or W. D genes are given only for firm matches. Clone sizes are given selectively: once, few, many, or a class where the clone is expanded.

d_call j_call v_call clone_size cdr3_aa cdr3_nt
NA TRBJ1-1 TRBV7-9 many CASSLSVSPEAFF TGTGCCAGCAGCTTAAGCGTATCGCCTGAAGCTTTCTTT
TRBD1 TRBJ2-3 TRBV7-9 many CASSPLTGGTDTQYF TGTGCCAGCAGCCCATTGACAGGGGGCACAGATACGCAGTATTTT
NA TRBJ2-1 TRBV7-8 many CASSFLRDISYNEQFF TGTGCCAGCAGTTTTCTCCGGGACATCTCCTACAATGAGCAGTTCTTC
NA TRBJ2-2 TRBV9 NA CATGRGAGELFF TGTGCCACCGGCAGGGGGGCCGGGGAGCTGTTTTTT
TRBD1 TRBJ2-1 TRBV19 NA CASSGGTGLNNEQFF TGTGCCAGTAGTGGAGGGACAGGACTCAACAATGAGCAGTTCTTC
TRBD1 TRBJ2-1 TRBV18 many CASSSPGQGKFF TGTGCCAGCTCATCTCCGGGACAGGGGAAGTTCTTC
NA TRBJ2-7 TRBV20-1 many CSGAWSQGRYEQYF TGCAGTGGGGCATGGTCGCAGGGGCGGTACGAGCAGTACTTC
TRBD1 TRBJ2-1 TRBV5-1 many CASRSGQGDNEQFF TGCGCCAGCCGATCCGGACAGGGGGACAATGAGCAGTTCTTC
TRBD1 TRBJ2-4 TRBV19 few CASMIPGGVNIQYF TGTGCCAGTATGATCCCAGGGGGCGTAAACATTCAGTACTTC
TRBD2 TRBJ2-7 TRBV13 many CASRSRLAVYEQYF TGTGCCAGCAGATCCCGACTAGCGGTTTACGAGCAGTACTTC
TRBD1 TRBJ2-5 TRBV6-1 few CASGTGQETQYF TGTGCCAGCGGGACAGGGCAAGAGACCCAGTACTTC
NA TRBJ1-5 TRBV3-1 many CASSHRNNQPQHF TGTGCCAGCAGCCACAGAAACAATCAGCCCCAGCATTTT
NA TRBJ2-1 TRBV12-3/TRBV12-4 many CASSLLEGSYNEQFF TGTGCCAGCAGTTTGCTGGAGGGGTCCTACAATGAGCAGTTCTTC
NA TRBJ2-5 TRBV10-3 few CAISESGQEETQYF TGTGCCATCAGTGAGTCTGGTCAGGAAGAGACCCAGTACTTC
NA TRBJ2-7 TRBV3-1 many CASSQVGGREQYF TGTGCCAGCAGCCAAGTTGGCGGACGCGAGCAGTACTTC
TRBD2 TRBJ2-1 TRBV5-1 many CASSPPPQLAGWYNEQFF TGCGCCAGCAGCCCGCCCCCGCAACTAGCGGGATGGTACAATGAGCAGTTCTTC
TRBD2 TRBJ2-1 TRBV20-1 many CSVSAGVRYEQFF TGCAGTGTGTCGGCGGGGGTGAGGTATGAGCAGTTCTTC
TRBD1 TRBJ1-1 TRBV12-5 few CASARGVNTEAFF TGTGCTAGTGCCAGGGGGGTGAACACTGAAGCTTTCTTT
TRBD2 TRBJ2-2 TRBV3-1 many CASSRGLAAGELFF TGTGCCAGCAGCCGGGGACTAGCGGCCGGGGAGCTGTTTTTT
NA TRBJ2-2 TRBV7-3 NA CASSSTGPSGTGELFF TGTGCCAGCAGCTCAACCGGGCCTTCGGGCACCGGGGAGCTGTTTTTT
NA TRBJ1-2 TRBV2 few CASSLEGGEFGYTF TGTGCCAGCAGTCTGGAGGGAGGGGAGTTTGGCTACACCTTC
NA TRBJ2-2 TRBV2 many CASQRTVSNTGELFF TGTGCCAGCCAGCGGACAGTTTCGAACACCGGGGAGCTGTTTTTT
NA TRBJ2-7 TRBV18 many CASSPPGSFRSSYEQYF TGTGCCAGCTCACCACCGGGCTCCTTTAGGAGCTCCTACGAGCAGTACTTC
TRBD1 TRBJ1-2 TRBV6-1 many CASSRRGGRTGDGDYGYTF TGTGCCAGCTCTCGTCGGGGTGGAAGGACAGGGGACGGGGACTATGGCTACACCTTC
NA TRBJ2-5 TRBV10-2 few CASSENGGFKTQYF TGCGCCAGCAGTGAGAACGGGGGATTCAAGACCCAGTACTTC
NA TRBJ2-4 TRBV6-1 NA CASSRLAGAKNIQYF TGTGCCAGCAGCCGCCTGGCCGGCGCCAAAAACATTCAGTACTTC
TRBD1 TRBJ1-2 TRBV20-1 NA CSATRQTGSLGGYTF TGCAGTGCTACCCGTCAGACAGGGTCATTGGGAGGCTACACCTTC
NA TRBJ1-1 TRBV30 many CAWSRGAATEAFF TGTGCCTGGAGTAGGGGGGCGGCCACTGAAGCTTTCTTT
TRBD2 TRBJ2-5 TRBV10-3 many CAISESGLARETQYF TGTGCCATCAGTGAGTCGGGACTAGCTAGGGAGACCCAGTACTTC
TRBD2 TRBJ2-1 TRBV20-1 NA CSATGLAGSEQFF TGCAGTGCTACGGGACTAGCGGGGAGTGAGCAGTTCTTC
NA TRBJ1-2 TRBV20-1 many CSAQAPPVFNYGYTF TGCAGTGCCCAGGCCCCTCCGGTGTTTAACTATGGCTACACCTTC
NA TRBJ2-7 TRBV5-1 NA CASSSRRQELSYKQYF TGCGCCAGCAGCTCGCGAAGACAGGAGCTCTCCTACAAGCAGTACTTC
NA TRBJ2-3 TRBV20-1 few CSARAGTVADTQYF TGCAGTGCTAGAGCGGGCACCGTGGCAGATACGCAGTATTTT
NA TRBJ2-3 TRBV6-5 NA CASSYPGTDTQYF TGTGCCAGCAGTTACCCGGGGACAGATACGCAGTATTTT
NA TRBJ1-1 TRBV20-1 many CSTASRDGVPTEAFF TGCAGTACGGCTTCCCGGGACGGCGTTCCCACTGAAGCTTTCTTT
TRBD2 TRBJ2-7 TRBV20-1 many CSAEREGEQYF TGCAGTGCGGAGCGGGAGGGCGAGCAGTACTTC